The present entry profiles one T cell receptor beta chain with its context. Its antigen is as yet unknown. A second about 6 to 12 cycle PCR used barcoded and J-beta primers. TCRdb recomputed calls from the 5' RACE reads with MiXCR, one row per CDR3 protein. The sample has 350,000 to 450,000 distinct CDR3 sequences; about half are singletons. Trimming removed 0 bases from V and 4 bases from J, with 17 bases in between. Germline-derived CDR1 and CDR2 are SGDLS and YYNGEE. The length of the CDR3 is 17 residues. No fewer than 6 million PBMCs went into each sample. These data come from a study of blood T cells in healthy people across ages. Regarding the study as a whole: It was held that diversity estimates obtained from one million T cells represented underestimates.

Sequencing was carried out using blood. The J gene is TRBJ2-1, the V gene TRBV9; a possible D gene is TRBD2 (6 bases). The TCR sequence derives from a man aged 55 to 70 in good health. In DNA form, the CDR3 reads TGTGCCAGCAGCGTAGGGAACGGGAGAAGCCTATACAATGAGCAGTTCTTC. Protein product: CASSVGNGRSLYNEQFF.